This T cell receptor beta chain was sequenced in a study of shared clonotypes between healthy human individuals. Here immunoSEQ multiplex PCR was the method, and the copy in TCRdb shows in-frame clones only, minus some. The table includes about 2 million clones, over 85% detected once. This clone was observed once. Naive-designated CD8 cells lacked CD45RO, were positively enriched for CCR7, and omitted terminally differentiated effector memory CD45RA+ cells. Trimming removed 0 bases at V and 6 bases at J, with 17 bases between. There are 16 residues in the CDR3. Germline CDR1 reads MNHEY; CDR2 reads SMNVEV (reference sequence).

The rearrangement uses TRBV27 and TRBJ1-2; D not certain. Source material: naive CD8+ T cells sorted from blood. The receptor comes from a young man in good health. CDR3 DNA: TGTGCCAGCAGTTTATCGGCGGGTCTGGGCTTCCATGGCTACACCTTC. This sequence encodes CASSLSAGLGFHGYTF.